The rows below give T cell receptor beta chains drawn from one sample of a study of cytomegalovirus exposure and HLA in healthy donors. Profiled with immunoSEQ multiplex PCR; TCRdb holds only in-frame clones, not every one. The table lists around 130,000 clones, around 79% of them singletons, with 1.5% in the top ten. The sequencing input was PBMCs. The receptors originated from a woman under 30 in good health and CMV-seronegative. Each CDR3 is given with its conserved first and last residue. Fields, in order: V gene, CDR3 length, CDR3 protein.

V: TRBV4-1
length: 17
CDR3: CASSPLPGTSGFYEQYF

V: TRBV7-9
length: 14
CDR3: CASSLRINNERQFF

V: TRBV12-5
length: 12
CDR3: CASGDVREEQYF

V: TRBV2
length: 16
CDR3: CASSEFGGDMNTEAFF

V: TRBV28
length: 12
CDR3: CASSFVYNEQFF

V: TRBV10-1
length: 14
CDR3: CASSGGLEDYGYTF

V: TRBV4-1
length: 17
CDR3: CASSRETTGGSHYEQYF

V: TRBV11-2
length: 14
CDR3: CASSPRQISYEQYF

V: TRBV7-8
length: 16
CDR3: CASSLTKRQQSAEAFF

V: TRBV7-2
length: 14
CDR3: CASSYDRSNQPQHF

V: TRBV19
length: 15
CDR3: CASSRTGGFYYGYTF

V: TRBV5-1
length: 15
CDR3: CASSLSGFSNQPQHF

V: TRBV19
length: 16
CDR3: CASRRDSSFSGNTIYF

V: TRBV27
length: 14
CDR3: CASSFPGGADTQYF

V: TRBV27
length: 16
CDR3: CASSSYRAGGTDTQYF

V: TRBV2
length: 14
CDR3: CASSPSGQSAEAFF

V: TRBV21-1
length: 17
CDR3: CASSKDELAVSYNEQFF